This is a list of T cell receptor beta chains from one sample in a study of blood T cell repertoires in COVID-19. Measured with immunoSEQ multiplex PCR; TCRdb has only the in-frame clones, and not every one. The sample contains about 67,000 clones, about 90% of which appear only once. Sequencing used peripheral blood. The origin of the receptors is a man aged 50 to 60 with active COVID-19. Both conserved end residues are part of each CDR3. The order of the fields is V gene, J gene, D gene, clone size, CDR3 protein, CDR3 DNA. A D gene is named only where the DNA matches it firmly. Rows give clone size only sometimes, using once, few, many, or a class for an expanded clone.

TRBV5-1	TRBJ2-5	TRBD1	NA	CASSPTNLQGAGETQYF	TGCGCCAGCAGCCCTACAAATCTACAGGGGGCGGGGGAGACCCAGTACTTC
TRBV2	TRBJ2-5	NA	NA	CASRAGHIPLETQYF	TGTGCCAGCAGAGCGGGACACATACCTCTGGAGACCCAGTACTTC
TRBV29-1	TRBJ1-5	NA	NA	CSARLSANSNQPQHF	TGCAGCGCTCGACTTAGCGCAAATAGCAATCAGCCCCAGCATTTT
TRBV28	TRBJ2-7	TRBD2	NA	CASSFRGEPPYEQYF	TGTGCCAGCAGTTTTCGGGGGGAGCCACCCTACGAGCAGTACTTC
TRBV7-9	TRBJ2-7	NA	NA	CASSPNEVSYEQYF	TGTGCCAGCAGCCCAAATGAGGTTTCCTACGAGCAGTACTTC
TRBV7-3	TRBJ2-2	NA	NA	CASSLSGSGTGELFF	TGTGCCAGCAGCTTGAGCGGGTCGGGGACCGGGGAGCTGTTTTTT
TRBV20-1	TRBJ2-7	NA	NA	CSASRRTGRAYEQYF	TGCAGTGCTAGTCGTCGGACAGGGAGGGCCTACGAGCAGTACTTC
TRBV2	TRBJ1-4	NA	NA	CASKRQPLGNEKLFF	TGTGCCAGCAAGCGACAGCCTTTAGGGAATGAAAAACTGTTTTTT
TRBV18	TRBJ1-1	NA	NA	CASSTAQQANTEAFF	TGTGCCAGCTCAACAGCCCAACAAGCGAACACTGAAGCTTTCTTT
TRBV7-2	TRBJ1-2	NA	NA	CASSLPGHYGYTF	TGTGCCAGCAGCTTACCGGGTCACTATGGCTACACCTTC
TRBV9	TRBJ2-7	NA	NA	CASSVAGEAYEQYF	TGTGCCAGCAGCGTAGCGGGAGAGGCCTACGAGCAGTACTTC
TRBV7-2	TRBJ1-2	NA	NA	CASSFGAGDGYTF	TGTGCCAGCAGCTTTGGGGCAGGGGATGGCTACACCTTC
TRBV9	TRBJ2-3	NA	NA	CASSVRGATSKPPDTQYF	TGTGCCAGCAGCGTACGGGGTGCGACTAGTAAGCCGCCGGATACGCAGTATTTT
TRBV7-3	TRBJ2-1	TRBD2	NA	CASSPVAGGSYNEQFF	TGTGCCAGCAGCCCCGTGGCGGGGGGCTCCTACAATGAGCAGTTCTTC
TRBV9	TRBJ2-7	NA	NA	CASSVMGGPNYEQYF	TGTGCCAGCAGCGTAATGGGGGGGCCCAACTACGAGCAGTACTTC
TRBV4-3	TRBJ1-2	TRBD1	NA	CASSRDRVFGYTF	TGCGCCAGCAGCCGAGACAGGGTCTTTGGCTACACCTTC
TRBV4-3	TRBJ2-3	TRBD2	NA	CASSPGLAFLPDTQYF	TGCGCCAGCAGCCCGGGACTAGCATTTCTGCCAGATACGCAGTATTTT
TRBV5-1	TRBJ1-1	TRBD1	once	CASSSTGGSEAFF	TGCGCCAGCAGCTCGACAGGGGGTTCTGAAGCTTTCTTT
TRBV7-6	TRBJ2-5	NA	NA	CASSLAMRETQYF	TGTGCCAGCAGCTTAGCGATGAGAGAGACCCAGTACTTC
TRBV19	TRBJ1-1	NA	NA	CASSTPKGRENTEAFF	TGTGCCAGTAGTACCCCCAAGGGTCGGGAGAACACTGAAGCTTTCTTT
TRBV4-1	TRBJ2-5	NA	NA	CASSQDPRERAQYF	TGCGCCAGCAGCCAAGATCCCAGGGAAAGGGCCCAGTACTTC
TRBV13	TRBJ2-1	TRBD2	NA	CASSFAGVWDEQFF	TGTGCCAGCAGCTTTGCGGGGGTCTGGGATGAGCAGTTCTTC
TRBV9	TRBJ2-5	NA	NA	CASSLGGTHQETQYF	TGTGCCAGCAGCCTAGGGGGGACACATCAAGAGACCCAGTACTTC
TRBV25-1	TRBJ1-1	TRBD1	NA	CASSVKQGSTEAFF	TGTGCCAGCAGTGTAAAACAGGGGAGCACTGAAGCTTTCTTT
TRBV20-1	TRBJ1-2	NA	NA	CSAYRQDTYTF	TGCAGTGCCTACCGACAAGACACCTACACCTTC
TRBV4-2	TRBJ2-7	NA	NA	CASSQGATYEQYF	TGTGCCAGCAGCCAAGGCGCCACCTACGAGCAGTACTTC
TRBV11-2	TRBJ2-1	NA	NA	CASSHLVTSSYNEQFF	TGTGCCAGCAGCCACTTAGTGACTAGCTCCTACAATGAGCAGTTCTTC
TRBV6-4	TRBJ2-1	TRBD2	NA	CASSELAGTPNEQFF	TGTGCCAGCAGCGAGCTAGCGGGAACGCCCAATGAGCAGTTCTTC
TRBV7-2	TRBJ1-6	NA	NA	CASSLTGALGSPLHF	TGTGCCAGCAGCTTAACTGGGGCTCTCGGTTCACCCCTCCACTTT
TRBV2	TRBJ2-3	TRBD2	NA	CATGTSGGTDTQYF	TGTGCCACGGGGACTAGCGGAGGCACAGATACGCAGTATTTT
TRBV5-8	TRBJ2-7	NA	NA	CASSFERDKQYF	TGTGCCAGCAGCTTCGAGCGGGACAAGCAGTACTTC
TRBV7-3	TRBJ2-7	NA	NA	CASSLSGSSYEQYF	TGTGCCAGCAGCTTATCCGGGAGCTCCTACGAGCAGTACTTC
TRBV7-6	TRBJ2-6	TRBD1	NA	CASSLGDRVFGANVLTF	TGTGCCAGCAGCTTAGGGGACAGGGTATTTGGGGCCAACGTCCTGACTTTC
TRBV5-1	TRBJ1-2	NA	NA	CASSWGASYGYTF	TGCGCCAGCAGCTGGGGAGCCTCCTATGGCTACACCTTC
TRBV7-3	TRBJ2-1	NA	NA	CASSPLRGAWGNEQFF	TGTGCCAGCAGCCCCCTGCGGGGAGCCTGGGGAAATGAGCAGTTCTTC
TRBV5-4	TRBJ2-7	NA	NA	CASSLEAGAASYEQYF	TGTGCCAGCAGCTTGGAGGCGGGGGCGGCCTCCTACGAGCAGTACTTC
TRBV15	TRBJ1-4	NA	NA	CATSRGGGNEKLFF	TGTGCCACCAGCAGAGGGGGGGGGAATGAAAAACTGTTTTTT
TRBV6-5	TRBJ2-7	TRBD1	NA	CASSYSGQGRYEQYF	TGTGCCAGCAGTTACTCGGGACAGGGTCGGTACGAGCAGTACTTC
TRBV7-9	TRBJ2-1	TRBD1	NA	CASSATRDRGLRQQFF	TGTGCCAGCAGCGCCACCCGGGACAGGGGACTCCGTCAGCAGTTCTTC
TRBV7-2	TRBJ2-7	TRBD1	NA	CASSRQTGTGHYEQYF	TGTGCCAGCAGCCGCCAAACCGGGACAGGACACTACGAGCAGTACTTC